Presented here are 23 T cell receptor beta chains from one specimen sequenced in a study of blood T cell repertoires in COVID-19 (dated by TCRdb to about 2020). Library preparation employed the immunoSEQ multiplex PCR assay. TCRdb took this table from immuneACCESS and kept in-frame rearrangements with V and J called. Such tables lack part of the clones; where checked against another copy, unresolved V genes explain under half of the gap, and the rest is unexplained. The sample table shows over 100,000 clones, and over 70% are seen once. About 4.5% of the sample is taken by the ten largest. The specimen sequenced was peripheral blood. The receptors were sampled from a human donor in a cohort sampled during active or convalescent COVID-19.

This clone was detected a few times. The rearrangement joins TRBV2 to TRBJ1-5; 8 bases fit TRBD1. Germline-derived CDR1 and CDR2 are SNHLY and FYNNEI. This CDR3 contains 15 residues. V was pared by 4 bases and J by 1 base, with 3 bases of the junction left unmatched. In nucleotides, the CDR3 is TGTGCCAGCAGTGTCAGGGGGCAGAGCAATCAGCCCCAGCATTTT. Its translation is CASSVRGQSNQPQHF.

In DNA, the CDR3 is TGTGCCAGCCGTTTAGGGGACACTGAAGCTTTCTTT. Translated: CASRLGDTEAFF. The chain couples TRBV6-5 to TRBJ1-1; weak D call: TRBD1 (5 bases). This CDR3 is built from 12 residues. Trimming removed 8 bases from V and 3 bases from J, with 10 bases in between. Germline lookup yields CDR1 MNHEY and CDR2 SVGAGI.

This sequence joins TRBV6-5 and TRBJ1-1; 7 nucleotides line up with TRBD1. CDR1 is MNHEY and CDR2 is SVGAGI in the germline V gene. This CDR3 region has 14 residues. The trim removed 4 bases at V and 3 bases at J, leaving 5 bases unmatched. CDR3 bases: TGTGCCAGCAGTTCGGGACAGACAGACACTGAAGCTTTCTTT. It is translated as CASSSGQTDTEAFF.

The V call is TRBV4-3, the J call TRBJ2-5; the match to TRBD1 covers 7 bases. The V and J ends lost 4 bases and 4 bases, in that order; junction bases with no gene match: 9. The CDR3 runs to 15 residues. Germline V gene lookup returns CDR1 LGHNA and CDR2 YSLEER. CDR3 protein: CASSPSQGVGETQYF. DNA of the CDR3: TGCGCCAGCAGCCCAAGCCAGGGGGTCGGAGAGACCCAGTACTTC.

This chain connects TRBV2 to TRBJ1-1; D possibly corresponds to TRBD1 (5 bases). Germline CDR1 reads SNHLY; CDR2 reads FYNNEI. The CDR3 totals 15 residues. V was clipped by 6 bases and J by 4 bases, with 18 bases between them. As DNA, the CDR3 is TGTGCCAGCAGCGCCACCGGGATCGGGGGCACTGAAGCTTTCTTT. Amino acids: CASSATGIGGTEAFF. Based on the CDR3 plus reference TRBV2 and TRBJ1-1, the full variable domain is EPEVTQTPSHQVTQMGQEVILRCVPISNHLYFYWYRQILGQKVEFLVSFYNNEISEKSEIFDDQFSVERPDGSNFTLKIRSTKLEDSAMYFCASSATGIGGTEAFFGQGTRLTVV.

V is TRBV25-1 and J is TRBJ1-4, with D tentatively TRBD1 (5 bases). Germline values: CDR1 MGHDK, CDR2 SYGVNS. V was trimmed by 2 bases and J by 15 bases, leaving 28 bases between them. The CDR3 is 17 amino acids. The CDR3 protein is CASSEPPWQGQYWELFF. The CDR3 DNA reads TGTGCCAGCAGTGAACCACCATGGCAGGGCCAATATTGGGAATTGTTTTTT.

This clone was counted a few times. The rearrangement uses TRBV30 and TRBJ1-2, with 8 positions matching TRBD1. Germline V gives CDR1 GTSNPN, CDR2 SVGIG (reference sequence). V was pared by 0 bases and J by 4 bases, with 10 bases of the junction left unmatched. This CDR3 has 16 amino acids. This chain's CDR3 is CAWSVTSQGVLYGYTF. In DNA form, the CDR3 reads TGTGCCTGGAGTGTAACGTCACAGGGGGTTCTCTATGGCTACACCTTC.

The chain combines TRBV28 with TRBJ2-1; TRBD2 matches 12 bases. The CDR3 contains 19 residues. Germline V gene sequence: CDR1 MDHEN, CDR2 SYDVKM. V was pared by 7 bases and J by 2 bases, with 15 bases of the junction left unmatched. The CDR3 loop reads CASNSRTSGTYRTYNEQFF. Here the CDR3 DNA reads TGTGCCAGCAACAGTAGGACTAGCGGGACTTATAGAACCTACAATGAGCAGTTCTTC.

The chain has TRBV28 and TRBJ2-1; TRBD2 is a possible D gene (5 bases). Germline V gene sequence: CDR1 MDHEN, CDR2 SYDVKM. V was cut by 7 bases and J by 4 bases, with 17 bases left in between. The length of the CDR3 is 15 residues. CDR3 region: CASTVRTWGYNEQFF. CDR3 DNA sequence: TGTGCCAGCACCGTACGGACTTGGGGTTACAATGAGCAGTTCTTC.

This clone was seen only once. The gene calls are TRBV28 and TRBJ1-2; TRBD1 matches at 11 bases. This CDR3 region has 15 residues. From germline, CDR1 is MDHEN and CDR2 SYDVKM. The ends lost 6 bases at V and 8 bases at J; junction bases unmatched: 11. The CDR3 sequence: CASSLVPGQGGGYTF. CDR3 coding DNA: TGTGCCAGCAGCCTAGTCCCGGGACAGGGGGGCGGCTACACCTTC.

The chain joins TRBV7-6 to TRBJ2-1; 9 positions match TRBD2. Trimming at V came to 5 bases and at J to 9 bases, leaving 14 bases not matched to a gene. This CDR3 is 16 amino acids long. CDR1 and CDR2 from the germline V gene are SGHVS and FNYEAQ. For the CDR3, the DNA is TGTGCCAGCAGCCGCAGGAGGGGCGGGGGGGCCCTTGAGCAGTTCTTC. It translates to CASSRRRGGGALEQFF.

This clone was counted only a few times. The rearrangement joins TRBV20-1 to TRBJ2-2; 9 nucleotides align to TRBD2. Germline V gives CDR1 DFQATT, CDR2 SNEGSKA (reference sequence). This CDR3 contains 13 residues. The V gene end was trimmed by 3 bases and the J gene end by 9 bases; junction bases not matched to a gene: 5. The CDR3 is CSASASGRRELFF. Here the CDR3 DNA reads TGCAGTGCTAGTGCCAGCGGGAGGCGGGAGCTGTTTTTT.

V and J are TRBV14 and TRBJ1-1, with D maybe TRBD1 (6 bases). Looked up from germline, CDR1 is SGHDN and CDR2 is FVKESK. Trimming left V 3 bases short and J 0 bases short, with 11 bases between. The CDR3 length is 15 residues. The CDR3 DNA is TGTGCCAGCAGCCAGCGGGGGCACATGAACACTGAAGCTTTCTTT. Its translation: CASSQRGHMNTEAFF.

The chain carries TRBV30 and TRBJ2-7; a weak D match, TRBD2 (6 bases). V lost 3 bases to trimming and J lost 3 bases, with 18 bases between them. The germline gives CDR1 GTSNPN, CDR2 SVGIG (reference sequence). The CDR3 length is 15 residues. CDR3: CAWSGGQTISYEQYF. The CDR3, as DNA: TGTGCCTGGAGCGGAGGGCAGACTATTAGCTACGAGCAGTACTTC. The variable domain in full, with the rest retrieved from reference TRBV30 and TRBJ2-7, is SQTIHQWPATLVQPVGSPLSLECTVEGTSNPNLYWYRQAAGRGLQLLFYSVGIGQISSEVPQNLSASRPQDRQFILSSKKLLLSDSGFYLCAWSGGQTISYEQYFGPGTRLTVT.

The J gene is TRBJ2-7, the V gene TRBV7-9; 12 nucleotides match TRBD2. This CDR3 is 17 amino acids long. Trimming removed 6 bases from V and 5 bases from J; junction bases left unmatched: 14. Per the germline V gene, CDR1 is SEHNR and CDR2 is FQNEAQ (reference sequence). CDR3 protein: CASSYPTSGSGFNEQYF. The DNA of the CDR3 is TGTGCCAGCAGTTACCCGACTAGCGGGAGCGGGTTCAACGAGCAGTACTTC.

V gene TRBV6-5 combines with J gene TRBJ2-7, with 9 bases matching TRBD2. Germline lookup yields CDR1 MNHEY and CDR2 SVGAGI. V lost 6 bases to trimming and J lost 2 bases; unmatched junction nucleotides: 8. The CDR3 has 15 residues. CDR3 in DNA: TGTGCCAGCAGGACCCTCGGCGGGAGGGCCTACGAGCAGTACTTC. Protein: CASRTLGGRAYEQYF.

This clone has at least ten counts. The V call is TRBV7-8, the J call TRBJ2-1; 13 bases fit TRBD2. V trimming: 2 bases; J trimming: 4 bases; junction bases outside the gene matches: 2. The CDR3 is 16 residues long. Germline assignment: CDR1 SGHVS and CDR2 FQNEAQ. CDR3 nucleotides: TGTGCCAGCAGCTTACCACTAGCGGGAGGGTACAATGAGCAGTTCTTC. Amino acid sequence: CASSLPLAGGYNEQFF. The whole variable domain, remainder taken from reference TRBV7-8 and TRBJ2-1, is GAGVSQSPRYKVAKRGQDVALRCDPISGHVSLFWYQQALGQGPEFLTYFQNEAQLDKSGLPSDRFFAERPEGSVSTLKIQRTQQEDSAVYLCASSLPLAGGYNEQFFGPGTRLTVL.

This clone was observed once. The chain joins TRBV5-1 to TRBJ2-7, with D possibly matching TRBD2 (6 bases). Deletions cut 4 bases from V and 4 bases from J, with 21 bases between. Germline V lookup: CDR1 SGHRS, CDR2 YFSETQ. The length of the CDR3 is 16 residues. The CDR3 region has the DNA TGCGCCAGCAGCCCGAGGGCTGGGGTAGCGGATTACGAGCAGTACTTC. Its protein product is CASSPRAGVADYEQYF.

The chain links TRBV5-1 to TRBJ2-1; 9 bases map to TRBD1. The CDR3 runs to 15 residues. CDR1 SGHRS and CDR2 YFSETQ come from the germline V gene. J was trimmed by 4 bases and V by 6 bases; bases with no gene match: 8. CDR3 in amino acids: CASTQQGAGYNEQFF. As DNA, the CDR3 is TGCGCCAGCACCCAACAGGGGGCAGGGTACAATGAGCAGTTCTTC. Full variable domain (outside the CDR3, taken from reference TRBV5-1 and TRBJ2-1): KAGVTQTPRYLIKTRGQQVTLSCSPISGHRSVSWYQQTPGQGLQFLFEYFSETQRNKGNFPGRFSGRQFSNSRSEMNVSTLELGDSALYLCASTQQGAGYNEQFFGPGTRLTVL.

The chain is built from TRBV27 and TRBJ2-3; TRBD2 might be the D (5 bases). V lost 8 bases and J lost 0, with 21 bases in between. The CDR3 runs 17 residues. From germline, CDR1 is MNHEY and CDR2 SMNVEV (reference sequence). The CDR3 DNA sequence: TGTGCCAGCCGGCTAGCCTACCCGTCGTCTAGCACAGATACGCAGTATTTT. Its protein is CASRLAYPSSSTDTQYF.

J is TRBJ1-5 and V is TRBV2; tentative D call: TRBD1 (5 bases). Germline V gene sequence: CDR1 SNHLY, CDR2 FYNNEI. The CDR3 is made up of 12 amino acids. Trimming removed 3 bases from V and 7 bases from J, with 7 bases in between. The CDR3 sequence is CASSEGQQPQHF. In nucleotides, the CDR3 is TGTGCCAGCAGTGAGGGGCAACAGCCCCAGCATTTT.

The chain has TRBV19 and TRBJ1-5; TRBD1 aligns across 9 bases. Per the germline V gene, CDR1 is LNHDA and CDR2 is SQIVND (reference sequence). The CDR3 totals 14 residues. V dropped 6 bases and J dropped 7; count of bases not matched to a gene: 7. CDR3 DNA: TGTGCCAGTAGCAACAGGGGGCGGTGGCAGCCCCAGCATTTT. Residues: CASSNRGRWQPQHF.

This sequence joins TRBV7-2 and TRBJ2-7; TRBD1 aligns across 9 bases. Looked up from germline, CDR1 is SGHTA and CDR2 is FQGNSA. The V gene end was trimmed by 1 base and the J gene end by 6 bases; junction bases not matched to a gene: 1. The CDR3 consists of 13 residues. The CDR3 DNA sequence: TGTGCCAGCAGCTTAGACAGGGGGCCCGAGCAGTACTTC. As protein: CASSLDRGPEQYF.